Listed below are T cell receptor beta chains from one sample, sequenced in a study of cytomegalovirus exposure and HLA in healthy donors. TCRdb's copy holds only in-frame clones and misses some; the assay was immunoSEQ multiplex PCR. The sample contains 100,000 to 150,000 clones, more than 65% of which appear only once. The sample consisted of PBMCs. The receptors stem from a woman aged 18-29 years in good health and CMV-seropositive. The CDR3 runs from the conserved cysteine through the conserved F or W. D genes are given only for firm matches. Some rows have no size entry. The others give once, few or many, or a class for an expanded clone.

clone size	J gene	V gene	D gene	CDR3 DNA	CDR3 protein
NA	TRBJ1-2	TRBV25-1	TRBD1	TGTGCCAGCAGTCCTGCGACAGGGGGAGTGGAGGGCTACACCTTC	CASSPATGGVEGYTF
NA	TRBJ1-3	TRBV9	NA	TGTGCCAGCAGCGTATCATCCGGAAACACCATATATTTT	CASSVSSGNTIYF
NA	TRBJ1-2	TRBV6-1	NA	TGTGCCAGGGGAGATAGGAGCTATGGCTACACCTTC	CARGDRSYGYTF
NA	TRBJ2-2	TRBV5-1	NA	TGCGCCAGCAGCTTTGAGACAGAGAACACCGGGGAGCTGTTTTTT	CASSFETENTGELFF
NA	TRBJ1-5	TRBV5-6	TRBD1	TGTGCCAGCAGCTCCGGGACAGGGGGAGGATATAGCAATCAGCCCCAGCATTTT	CASSSGTGGGYSNQPQHF
NA	TRBJ2-7	TRBV5-4	NA	TGTGCCAGCAGCTCATACCGGGACACCAGGAACGAGCAGTACTTC	CASSSYRDTRNEQYF
NA	TRBJ2-7	TRBV11-2	NA	TGTGCCAGCAGCGCCAGCGCAGACGAGCAGTACTTC	CASSASADEQYF
NA	TRBJ1-5	TRBV19	NA	TGTGCCAGTAGTATAGATCTTCCCAGCAATCAGCCCCAGCATTTT	CASSIDLPSNQPQHF
once	TRBJ2-1	TRBV5-1	TRBD1	TGCGCCAGCAGCGCCGGGACAGGGGAGGGTGAGCAGTTCTTC	CASSAGTGEGEQFF
once	TRBJ2-7	TRBV7-7	NA	TGTGCTAGCAGCTTATCCCCGGTCTCCTACGAGCAGTACTTC	CASSLSPVSYEQYF
NA	TRBJ1-1	TRBV20-1	NA	TGCAGTGTCCCCCAGGAAGCTTTCTTT	CSVPQEAFF
NA	TRBJ2-7	TRBV5-1	NA	TGCGCCAGCAGCAAGAGACTGGATGAGCAGTACTTC	CASSKRLDEQYF
NA	TRBJ2-1	TRBV2	TRBD2	TGTGCCAGAGACCAGCGGGGAGGTCCCTCCTACAATGAGCAGTTCTTC	CARDQRGGPSYNEQFF
NA	TRBJ1-5	TRBV19	NA	TGTGCCAGTAGTACAGGTAGCAATCAGCCCCAGCATTTT	CASSTGSNQPQHF
NA	TRBJ2-5	TRBV9	TRBD2	TGTGCCAGCAGCGAGCGGGGGGCCCAAGAGACCCAGTACTTC	CASSERGAQETQYF
NA	TRBJ1-1	TRBV6-5	NA	TGTAAACGGAGCCTCCCTTTGAGCACTGAAGCTTTCTTT	CKRSLPLSTEAFF
NA	TRBJ2-7	TRBV6-5	NA	TGTGCCAGCAGTTACTCGAAGCTGGGGGGACGGTACGAGCAGTACTTC	CASSYSKLGGRYEQYF
NA	TRBJ2-1	TRBV4-1	TRBD2	TGCGCCAGCAGCCAATGGGCGGGGGTTGATGAGCAGTTCTTC	CASSQWAGVDEQFF
NA	TRBJ1-5	TRBV15	NA	TGTGCCACCAGCAGAGACCGGGGTGGAGTTCAGCCCCAGCATTTT	CATSRDRGGVQPQHF
NA	TRBJ2-4	TRBV5-6	NA	TGTGCCAGCAGCCGAACCCCCGGACAGCCGAATAGAAACATTCAGTACTTC	CASSRTPGQPNRNIQYF
NA	TRBJ2-2	TRBV6-1	TRBD1	TGTGCCAGCAGTGGACCAACAGGGGGCGCGAACACCGGGGAGCTGTTTTTT	CASSGPTGGANTGELFF
NA	TRBJ1-1	TRBV6-5	TRBD1	TGTGCCAGCAGTTACTCAGACAGGGCGAACACTGAAGCTTTCTTT	CASSYSDRANTEAFF
NA	TRBJ1-4	TRBV6-6	NA	TGTGCCAGCAAACAGCCAAATGAAAAACTGTTTTTT	CASKQPNEKLFF
NA	TRBJ1-1	TRBV10-3	TRBD1	TGTGCCATCAGTGACCCCGGGACAGGAGACCCAGAAGCTTTCTTT	CAISDPGTGDPEAFF
once	TRBJ2-1	TRBV25-1	TRBD2	TGTGCCAGCAGTGGGATAGCGGGGGGGCAGAATGAGCAGTTCTTC	CASSGIAGGQNEQFF
few	TRBJ2-3	TRBV5-1	NA	TGCGCCAGCAGCTCCTTGGAGGGCACAGATACGCAGTATTTT	CASSSLEGTDTQYF
once	TRBJ2-1	TRBV29-1	NA	TGCAGCAAGGGGCAGGATACGTCCAATGAGCAGTTCTTC	CSKGQDTSNEQFF
NA	TRBJ2-1	TRBV5-1	NA	TGCGCCAGCAGCCGCGGGTCTCGAACCAACAATGAGCAGTTCTTC	CASSRGSRTNNEQFF
NA	TRBJ2-7	TRBV27	NA	TGTGCCAGCTGTTCTGGAGACTCCTACGAGCAGTACTTC	CASCSGDSYEQYF
few	TRBJ2-1	TRBV21-1	NA	TGTGCCAGCAGCAAAGGGTGTAGCGGGGGATACGTTGAGCAGTTCTTC	CASSKGCSGGYVEQFF